The 20 T cell receptor beta chains given below trace back to one sample, sequenced in a study of blood T cell repertoires in COVID-19. The method was immunoSEQ multiplex PCR; TCRdb's version includes in-frame clones alone and lacks a portion of them. The sample records 100,000 or so clones, around four fifths being singletons. Sequencing was done on a sample of peripheral blood. Source of these receptors: a woman aged 65 to 85 with active or convalescent COVID-19.

The rearrangement uses TRBV3-1 (or the pseudogene TRBV3-2) and TRBJ1-2; tentatively, D is TRBD1 (5 bases). CDR3 length: 14 amino acids. The V gene's germline CDR1 is LGHDT and CDR2 YNNKEL (reference sequence). Trimming pared 0 bases from V and 6 bases from J, leaving 11 bases between. Here the CDR3 DNA reads TGTGCCAGCAGCCAAGAGGGGGGTTCGAATGGCTACACCTTC. Protein product: CASSQEGGSNGYTF.

The J gene is TRBJ1-5, the V gene TRBV5-1, with D tentatively TRBD1 (5 bases). With 4 bases removed from V and 3 bases from J, the gap between germline ends came to 14 bases. The CDR3 covers 15 residues. The germline V gene encodes CDR1 SGHRS and CDR2 YFSETQ. CDR3 residues: CASSPMGQINQPQHF. The CDR3, as DNA: TGCGCCAGCAGCCCGATGGGGCAGATCAATCAGCCCCAGCATTTT.

The DNA for the CDR3 is TGCGCCAGTAAACCGGGACAGGGGAAAGATACGCAGTATTTT. Amino acid sequence: CASKPGQGKDTQYF. The J gene is TRBJ2-3, the V gene TRBV4-1; the match to TRBD1 covers 10 bases. CDR3 size: 14 residues. V gave up 9 bases and J gave up 5 bases; unmatched junction bases: 8. Germline assignment: CDR1 MGHRA and CDR2 YSYEKL.

The table lists this clone with a few counts. The J gene is TRBJ2-4, the V gene TRBV7-2; D is perhaps TRBD1 (5 bases). The V and J ends lost 6 bases and 3 bases respectively, with 12 bases between them. From germline, CDR1 is SGHTA and CDR2 FQGNSA. The CDR3 spans 14 residues. The CDR3 nucleotides are TGTGCCAGCAGGGCCGGACAAGGCAAAAACATTCAGTACTTC. Protein sequence: CASRAGQGKNIQYF.

In its sample, this clone was seen a few times. The DNA for the CDR3 is TGTGCCAGCAGTTACGGACTAGCGACGGGCGGGGAGCTGTTTTTT. This translates into CASSYGLATGGELFF. The chain carries TRBV6-6 and TRBJ2-2; 9 positions agree with TRBD2. The CDR3 contains 15 residues. The J segment lost 7 bases and the V segment lost 2 bases, leaving 5 bases of the junction unmatched. The V gene's germline CDR1 is MNHNY and CDR2 SVGAGI (reference sequence).

V gene TRBV10-3 combines with J gene TRBJ2-7; 9 bases agree with TRBD1. CDR3 length: 16 amino acids. Unmatched junction bases numbered 5, after V lost 0 bases and J lost 2 bases. The V gene's germline CDR1 is ENHRY and CDR2 SYGVKD. CDR3 sequence: CAISESGTGRTYEQYF. CDR3 nucleotide sequence: TGTGCCATCAGTGAGTCAGGGACAGGGAGAACCTACGAGCAGTACTTC.

This rearrangement joins TRBV7-2 to TRBJ2-6; a possible D gene is TRBD1 (6 bases). The CDR3 has 15 residues. The V end lost 5 bases, the J end lost 0 bases, and 8 bases lay between the germline ends. In germline, CDR1 is SGHTA, CDR2 FQGNSA. Here the CDR3 reads CASSLDSSGANVLTF. As DNA, the CDR3 is TGTGCCAGCAGCCTGGACAGCTCTGGGGCCAACGTCCTGACTTTC.

V and J are TRBV2 and TRBJ1-2; a possible D gene is TRBD1 (6 bases). Germline loops: CDR1 SNHLY, CDR2 FYNNEI. The CDR3 consists of 14 residues. Deletions cut 6 bases from V and 3 bases from J, with 14 bases between. The CDR3 sequence is CASRMGEGDYGYTF. The CDR3 nucleotides are TGTGCCAGCAGGATGGGGGAGGGGGACTATGGCTACACCTTC.

To note about this clone: One junction end does not reproduce the germline sequence, and a read error may be involved. The chain combines TRBV7-2 with TRBJ2-3, with a possible D match to TRBD2 (7 bases). The CDR3 has 17 amino acids. Germline V gives CDR1 SGHTA, CDR2 FQGNSA. Here the CDR3 reads CASSLVWWGGVSDTQYF. Written as DNA, the CDR3 is TGTGCCAGCAGTTTAGTTTGGTGGGGGGGCGTGTCAGATACGCAGTATTTT.

This clone was found once. The V call is TRBV6-2 or TRBV6-3, the J call TRBJ1-6; 7 nucleotides align to TRBD1. The CDR3 runs to 14 residues. V was clipped by 5 bases and J by 7 bases; unmatched bases: 5. From germline, CDR1 is MNHEY and CDR2 SVGEGT. Here the CDR3 reads CASSHRDSNSPLHF. CDR3 bases: TGTGCCAGCAGTCACCGGGACAGCAATTCACCCCTCCACTTT.

The rearrangement joins TRBV7-7 to TRBJ2-7; TRBD1 aligns across 11 bases. CDR3 length: 15 residues. The V and J ends lost 5 bases and 7 bases, in that order; junction bases with no gene match: 10. Germline V gene lookup returns CDR1 SSHAT and CDR2 FNYEAQ (reference sequence). Here the CDR3 DNA reads TGTGCCAGCAGCGCAGGGGGACAGGGGGATTTTGAGCAGTACTTC. Protein: CASSAGGQGDFEQYF.

The CDR3 loop is CASSSGTGTEAFF. CDR3 sequence (DNA): TGTGCCAGCAGTTCCGGGACAGGCACTGAAGCTTTCTTT. This chain uses TRBV12-3 or TRBV12-4 with TRBJ1-1; 8 nucleotides align to TRBD1. The CDR3 spans 13 residues. The V gene end was trimmed by 4 bases and the J gene end by 4 bases; junction bases not matched to a gene: 2.

The chain recombines TRBV3-1 (or the pseudogene TRBV3-2) with TRBJ1-6, with TRBD1 identical over 7 bases. After removal of 1 base from V and 10 bases from J, the junction contained 4 bases not matched to a gene. This CDR3 is built from 14 residues. Germline CDR1 and CDR2: LGHDT and YNNKEL (reference sequence). The CDR3 DNA reads TGTGCCAGCAGCCAAGTGGAAGGGGGCTCACCCCTCCACTTT. Translation: CASSQVEGGSPLHF.

The chain joins TRBV2 to TRBJ2-2; no definite D call. Germline CDR1 SNHLY, CDR2 FYNNEI. This CDR3 comprises 15 residues. V lost 3 bases, J lost 0 bases, and 8 bases lay in between. This CDR3 is CASSEAPPNTGELFF. CDR3 sequence (DNA): TGTGCCAGCAGTGAGGCTCCGCCGAACACCGGGGAGCTGTTTTTT.

V and J are TRBV28 and TRBJ2-2; TRBD2 aligns across 8 bases. V was pared by 4 bases and J by 6 bases, with 10 bases of the junction left unmatched. The CDR3 covers 16 residues. From germline, CDR1 is MDHEN and CDR2 SYDVKM. Here the CDR3 DNA reads TGTGCCAGCAGTTCCCAGTCGGGGGGGCGGCCCGGGGAGCTGTTTTTT. Translated, it gives CASSSQSGGRPGELFF. Complete variable domain (other parts from reference TRBV28 and TRBJ2-2): DVKVTQSSRYLVKRTGEKVFLECVQDMDHENMFWYRQDPGLGLRLIYFSYDVKMKEKGDIPEGYSVSREKKERFSLILESASTNQTSMYLCASSSQSGGRPGELFFGEGSRLTVL.

This clone was recorded only once. The chain employs TRBV6-5 and TRBJ2-3; D gene uncertain. Germline CDR1 and CDR2: MNHEY and SVGAGI. The CDR3 extends over 12 amino acids. Trimming removed 8 bases at V and 2 bases at J, with 8 bases between. The chain's CDR3 is CASGPDTDTQYF. DNA for the CDR3: TGTGCCAGCGGGCCAGACACAGATACGCAGTATTTT.

The V gene is TRBV24-1, the J gene TRBJ2-2, with 10 bases aligning to TRBD1. V shed 3 bases, J shed 4 bases, and the junction held 4 bases outside the gene matches. Germline assignment: CDR1 KGHDR and CDR2 SFDVKD. The CDR3 consists of 16 residues. The CDR3, as DNA: TGTGCCACCAGTGATCCGGGACAGGGGAGCACCGGGGAGCTGTTTTTT. It codes for CATSDPGQGSTGELFF.

This clone turned up a few times. The chain carries TRBV18 and TRBJ1-1; D is undetermined. The CDR3 has 14 residues. V lost 3 bases and J lost 0, with 8 bases in between. In germline, CDR1 is KGHSH, CDR2 LQKENI. The CDR3 spells CASSPSRVNTEAFF. The CDR3 DNA follows: TGTGCCAGCTCACCGTCCCGGGTGAACACTGAAGCTTTCTTT. The full variable domain, in which reference TRBV18 and TRBJ1-1 provide the parts outside the CDR3, is NAGVMQNPRHLVRRRGQEARLRCSPMKGHSHVYWYRQLPEEGLKFMVYLQKENIIDESGMPKERFSAEFPKEGPSILRIQQVVRGDSAAYFCASSPSRVNTEAFFGQGTRLTVV.

The chain employs TRBV7-2 and TRBJ1-2; D might be TRBD1 (5 bases). The germline CDR1 and CDR2 sequences are SGHTA and FQGNSA. The CDR3 spans 15 residues. V lost 5 bases and J lost 6, with 19 bases in between. CDR3 in amino acids: CASSPSLQGPDGYTF. CDR3 nucleotides: TGTGCCAGCAGCCCCTCACTGCAGGGCCCTGATGGCTACACCTTC.

The rearrangement links TRBV18 to TRBJ1-4; D gene ambiguous. The V end was cut by 2 bases, the J end by 3 bases, with 13 bases between. Germline V gene sequence: CDR1 KGHSH, CDR2 LQKENI. The CDR3 has 16 residues. The CDR3 coding sequence is TGTGCCAGCTCACCAGGATCCGACGGAGCTAATGAAAAACTGTTTTTT. As protein: CASSPGSDGANEKLFF.